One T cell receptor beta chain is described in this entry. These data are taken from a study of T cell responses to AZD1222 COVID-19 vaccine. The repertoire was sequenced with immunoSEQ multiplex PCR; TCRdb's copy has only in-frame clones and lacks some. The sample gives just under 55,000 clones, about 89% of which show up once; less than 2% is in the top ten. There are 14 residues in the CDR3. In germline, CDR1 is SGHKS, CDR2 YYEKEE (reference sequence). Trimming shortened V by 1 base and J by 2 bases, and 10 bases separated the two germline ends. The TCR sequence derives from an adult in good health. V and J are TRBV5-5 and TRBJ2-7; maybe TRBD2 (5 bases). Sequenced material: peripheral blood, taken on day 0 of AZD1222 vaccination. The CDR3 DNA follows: TGTGCCAGCAGCTTGTCCGGAGGTCCCTACGAGCAGTACTTC. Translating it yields CASSLSGGPYEQYF. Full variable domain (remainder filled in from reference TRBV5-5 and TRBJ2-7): DAGVTQSPTHLIKTRGQQVTLRCSPISGHKSVSWYQQVLGQGPQFIFQYYEKEERGRGNFPDRFSARQFPNYSSELNVNALLLGDSALYLCASSLSGGPYEQYFGPGTRLTVT.